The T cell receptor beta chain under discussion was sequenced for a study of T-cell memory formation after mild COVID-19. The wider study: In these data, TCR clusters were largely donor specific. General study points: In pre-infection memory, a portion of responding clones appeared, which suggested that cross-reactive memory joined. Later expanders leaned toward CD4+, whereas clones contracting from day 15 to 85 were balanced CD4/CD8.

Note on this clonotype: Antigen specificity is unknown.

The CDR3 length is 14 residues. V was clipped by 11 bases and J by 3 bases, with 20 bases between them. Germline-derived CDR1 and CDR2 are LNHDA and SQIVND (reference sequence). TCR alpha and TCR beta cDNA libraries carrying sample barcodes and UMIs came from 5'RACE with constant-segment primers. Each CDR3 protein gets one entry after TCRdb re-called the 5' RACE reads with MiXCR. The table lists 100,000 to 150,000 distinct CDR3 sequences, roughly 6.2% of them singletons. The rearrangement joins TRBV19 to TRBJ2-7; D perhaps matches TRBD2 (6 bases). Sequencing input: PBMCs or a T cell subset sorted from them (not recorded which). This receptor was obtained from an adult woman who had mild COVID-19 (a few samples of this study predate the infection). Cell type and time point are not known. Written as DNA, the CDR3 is TGTGCCCCTTATGCGGGGAGGATTCACTACGAGCAGTACTTC. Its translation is CAPYAGRIHYEQYF.